Each of the 6 T cell receptor beta chains below was sequenced from the same sample in a study of shared clonotypes between healthy human individuals. Sequenced by immunoSEQ multiplex PCR; TCRdb stores in-frame clones only, minus some. The sample holds roughly 760,000 clones, approximately 74% seen once. The sample was memory CD4+ T cells sorted from blood. Noted subset: CD45RA-negative fraction. Receptors originate from a woman aged 25 to 39 in good health.

The CDR3 region is CASSSSGTTDFYEQYF. In DNA form, the CDR3 reads TGCGCCAGCAGCAGCTCCGGGACTACCGACTTCTACGAGCAGTACTTC. The chain couples TRBV5-1 to TRBJ2-7; 7 bases are shared with TRBD2. Germline V gene sequence: CDR1 SGHRS, CDR2 YFSETQ. The CDR3 runs to 16 residues. Trimming took 4 bases from V and 3 from J; bases not matched to a gene: 13.

This CDR3 is CASSPDRYRPQHF. The DNA of the CDR3 is TGTGCCAGCAGTCCGGACCGTTACCGGCCCCAGCATTTT. The V call is TRBV6-5, the J call TRBJ1-5; no clear D gene. V lost 5 bases and J lost 9, with 14 bases in between. The CDR3 runs 13 residues. Germline V gene data show CDR1 as MNHEY and CDR2 as SVGAGI.

With regard to this clone: The identical CDR3 is also encoded by other nucleotide sequences in the sample. The chain combines TRBV30 with TRBJ1-5; D is undetermined. Trimming left V 0 bases short and J 4 bases short, with 7 bases between. CDR3 length: 13 amino acids. Germline V gives CDR1 GTSNPN, CDR2 SVGIG (reference sequence). CDR3 in amino acids: CAWSVGRNQPQHF. The CDR3, as DNA: TGTGCCTGGAGTGTCGGTCGTAATCAGCCCCAGCATTTT.

This clone was counted a few times. The chain uses TRBV7-3 and TRBJ1-4; the match to TRBD1 covers 8 bases. J lost 6 bases, V lost 0 bases, and 6 bases had no gene match. Germline V CDR1 and CDR2: SGHTA, FQGTGA. This CDR3 region has 16 residues. CDR3 bases: TGTGCCAGCAGCTTAACGTTTGAGACAGGGGATGAAAAACTGTTTTTT. Translated, it gives CASSLTFETGDEKLFF.

The chain carries TRBV7-3 and TRBJ2-2; tentatively, D is TRBD2 (7 bases). There are 18 residues in the CDR3. V lost 1 base to trimming and J lost 1 base, with 16 bases between them. The germline CDR1 and CDR2 sequences are SGHTA and FQGTGA. CDR3 sequence reads: CASSLIGGLAENTGELFF. In DNA, the CDR3 is TGTGCCAGCAGCTTAATCGGGGGGCTAGCGGAGAACACCGGGGAGCTGTTTTTT.

This chain links TRBV19 with TRBJ2-2; D gene unclear. The germline V gene encodes CDR1 LNHDA and CDR2 SQIVND (reference sequence). This CDR3 contains 11 residues. Trimming left V 3 bases short and J 6 bases short, with 2 bases between. CDR3: CASSMAGELFF. The CDR3 nucleotides read TGTGCCAGTAGTATGGCCGGGGAGCTGTTTTTT.